This passage covers 20 T cell receptor beta chains from one sample sequenced in a study of EBV T-cell therapy then PD-1 blockade in nasopharyngeal carcinoma. The antigens for these receptors are not known. Sample treatment: AdE1-LMPpoly-expanded autologous EBV-specific T-cell therapy followed by anti-PD-1 nivolumab. Profiling relied on immunoSEQ multiplex PCR, and the TCRdb table lists in-frame clones only, not all of them. The sample includes roughly 19,000 clones, less than 90% seen only once; the top ten take roughly 30%. Material: CD8+ T cells from blood, obtained at day 33 from a patient whose treatment included autologous EBV-specific T cells and nivolumab. The receptors originated from a man between 40 and 49 years old with nasopharyngeal carcinoma.

This chain uses TRBV6-5 with TRBJ2-7; 7 bases agree with TRBD2. The germline CDR1 and CDR2 sequences are MNHEY and SVGAGI. CDR3 length: 16 residues. V trimming: 0 bases; J trimming: 0 bases; junction bases outside the gene matches: 5. The CDR3 sequence: CASSYSPAGSSYEQYF. Written as DNA, the CDR3 is TGTGCCAGCAGTTACTCACCAGCGGGGAGCTCCTACGAGCAGTACTTC.

The chain joins TRBV28 to TRBJ2-1; TRBD1 aligns across 8 bases. The germline gives CDR1 MDHEN, CDR2 SYDVKM. The CDR3 consists of 15 residues. The junction had 6 bases not matched to a gene; V was cut back by 3 bases and J by 5 bases. This CDR3 reads CASSFWQGADNEQFF. The CDR3 nucleotides are TGTGCCAGCAGTTTTTGGCAGGGGGCCGACAATGAGCAGTTCTTC.

V is TRBV27 and J is TRBJ2-5, with 10 bases identical to TRBD2. CDR1 and CDR2 (germline): MNHEY, SMNVEV (reference sequence). Trimming removed 10 bases from V and 4 bases from J; junction bases left unmatched: 18. The CDR3 extends over 17 amino acids. The CDR3, as DNA: TGTGCCACCAGGGCATCCGTGAGCGGGGGGGTTAGAGAGACCCAGTACTTC. It yields the protein CATRASVSGGVRETQYF.

This sequence joins TRBV5-4 and TRBJ1-2; 9 bases are a match to TRBD1. Germline CDR1 reads SGHNT; CDR2 reads YYREEE (reference sequence). Trimming cost V 3 bases and J 2 bases; bases outside gene matches: 5. The CDR3 is 15 residues long. CDR3 sequence reads: CASSYGTGFNYGYTF. In DNA, the CDR3 is TGTGCCAGCAGCTACGGGACAGGGTTCAACTATGGCTACACCTTC.

This clone was seen once. This chain connects TRBV7-6 to TRBJ2-3; TRBD2 matches at 11 bases. Germline V gives CDR1 SGHVS, CDR2 FNYEAQ. CDR3 length: 15 amino acids. The trim removed 3 bases at V and 4 bases at J, leaving 3 bases unmatched. As DNA, the CDR3 is TGTGCCAGCAGCTTGACTAGCGGGGCGGCAGATACGCAGTATTTT. This codes for CASSLTSGAADTQYF. Based on the CDR3 plus reference TRBV7-6 and TRBJ2-3, the full variable domain is GAGVSQSPRYKVTKRGQDVALRCDPISGHVSLYWYRQALGQGPEFLTYFNYEAQQDKSGLPNDRFSAERPEGSISTLTIQRTEQRDSAMYRCASSLTSGAADTQYFGPGTRLTVL.

The chain recombines TRBV29-1 with TRBJ2-3; 7 bases map to TRBD1. V dropped 8 bases and J dropped 0; count of bases not matched to a gene: 11. Looked up from germline, CDR1 is SQVTM and CDR2 is ANQGSEA. The CDR3 runs to 15 residues. DNA for the CDR3: TGCAGCCTAGCAGGGGACAGCGATAGCACAGATACGCAGTATTTT. This sequence encodes CSLAGDSDSTDTQYF.

V and J are TRBV5-5 and TRBJ2-5, with D perhaps assigned TRBD1 or TRBD2 (5 bases each). CDR1 is SGHKS and CDR2 is YYEKEE in the germline V gene (reference sequence). This CDR3 has 15 amino acids. V lost 4 bases and J lost 5, with 18 bases in between. The CDR3 reads CASSPRPGPKETQYF. Here the CDR3 DNA reads TGTGCCAGCAGCCCCCGGCCGGGACCCAAGGAGACCCAGTACTTC.

This chain links TRBV15 with TRBJ2-7; unclear D gene. The germline V gene encodes CDR1 LNHNV and CDR2 YYDKDF (reference sequence). V dropped 0 bases and J dropped 2 bases, with 11 bases sitting between them. This CDR3 region has 15 residues. For the CDR3, the DNA is TGTGCCACCAGCAGAGATCGGGTGGAAACCTACGAGCAGTACTTC. This encodes CATSRDRVETYEQYF.

This chain connects TRBV5-5 to TRBJ2-2, with TRBD2 as a possible D gene (5 bases). CDR1 and CDR2 from the germline V gene are SGHKS and YYEKEE (reference sequence). Trimming took 2 bases from V and 6 from J, leaving 14 bases between them. The CDR3 spans 15 residues. CDR3 in amino acids: CASSFLALVSGELFF. The CDR3 DNA reads as TGTGCCAGCAGCTTCCTAGCTCTCGTCTCCGGGGAGCTGTTTTTT.

The chain employs TRBV4-1 and TRBJ1-1; D is unclear. V gave up 4 bases and J gave up 1 base, with 16 bases separating them. The CDR3 has 16 amino acids. Germline CDR1 is MGHRA and CDR2 is YSYEKL. CDR3: CASSLHWEAGNTEAFF. The CDR3 nucleotides are TGCGCCAGCAGCCTCCACTGGGAGGCGGGGAACACTGAAGCTTTCTTT.

This sequence joins TRBV7-6 and TRBJ2-7, with a tentative D call TRBD1 (7 bases). V was clipped by 0 bases and J by 5 bases, with 11 bases between them. The germline gives CDR1 SGHVS, CDR2 FNYEAQ. The CDR3 extends over 14 amino acids. The CDR3 sequence: CASSLAGGQNEQYF. CDR3 DNA: TGTGCCAGCAGCTTAGCGGGGGGACAGAACGAGCAGTACTTC.

The rearrangement uses TRBV27 and TRBJ2-3, with TRBD1 matching over 7 bases. Germline values: CDR1 MNHEY, CDR2 SMNVEV (reference sequence). The CDR3 consists of 16 residues. Trimming took 2 bases from V and 2 from J; bases not matched to a gene: 7. Here the CDR3 DNA reads TGTGCCAGCAGTTTAACGACAGGGAGCCCCACAGATACGCAGTATTTT. Translation: CASSLTTGSPTDTQYF.

J is TRBJ1-1 and V is TRBV23-1; 10 bases are a match to TRBD1. TRBV23-1 is marked as an open reading frame, function uncertain. V shed 0 bases and J 4 bases; nucleotides not matched to a gene: 8. The length of the CDR3 is 17 residues. CDR3 region: CASSQSPLRTGGTEAFF. In nucleotides, the CDR3 is TGCGCCAGCAGTCAATCTCCGTTGCGGACAGGGGGCACTGAAGCTTTCTTT.

This clone was found once. This chain joins TRBV7-6 and TRBJ2-3; D ambiguous. Germline CDR1 is SGHVS and CDR2 is FNYEAQ. Deletions cut 4 bases from V and 2 bases from J, with 7 bases between. The CDR3 has 13 amino acids. The CDR3 here is CASSSDDTDTQYF. The CDR3 bases are TGTGCCAGCAGCTCGGATGACACAGATACGCAGTATTTT.

The chain couples TRBV6-4 to TRBJ2-1, with a tentative D call TRBD2 (7 bases). The V end was cut by 4 bases, the J end by 10 bases, with 17 bases between. The germline gives CDR1 MRHNA, CDR2 SNTAGT. The CDR3 has 14 amino acids. In nucleotides, the CDR3 is TGTGCCAGCAGTGGCCATGGGGGGGGCCAGGAGCAGTTCTTC. Encoded protein: CASSGHGGGQEQFF.

This chain links TRBV5-4 with TRBJ2-3; 9 nucleotides align to TRBD2. This CDR3 is built from 15 residues. Per germline, CDR1 SGHNT and CDR2 YYREEE (reference sequence). V gave up 2 bases and J gave up 4 bases; unmatched junction bases: 5. CDR3 sequence: CASSFRGGAPDTQYF. The CDR3 nucleotides are TGTGCCAGCAGCTTCCGCGGGGGGGCCCCAGATACGCAGTATTTT.

The V and J genes are TRBV4-1 and TRBJ2-5; 8 nucleotides agree with TRBD1. This CDR3 is 13 amino acids long. Germline CDR1 MGHRA, CDR2 YSYEKL. J gave up 5 bases and V 4 bases, and 3 bases lay outside the gene matches. CDR3 DNA sequence: TGCGCCAGCAGCCCAGGGGGCCGGGAGACCCAGTACTTC. It specifies CASSPGGRETQYF.

A word on this clone: Different DNA sequences within this sample yield the same CDR3. V is TRBV7-9 and J is TRBJ2-7; no reliable D call. V lost 4 bases to trimming and J lost 4 bases, with 5 bases between them. Per the germline V gene, CDR1 is SEHNR and CDR2 is FQNEAQ (reference sequence). CDR3 length: 11 residues. This chain's CDR3 is CASSSTYEQYF. DNA for the CDR3: TGTGCCAGCAGCTCCACGTACGAGCAGTACTTC.

This clone was detected a few times. The rearrangement joins TRBV4-1 to TRBJ2-1, with D perhaps TRBD1 (5 bases). V lost 5 bases and J 7 bases, leaving 15 bases between the germline ends. CDR3 length: 14 residues. Germline assignment: CDR1 MGHRA and CDR2 YSYEKL. The CDR3 DNA sequence: TGCGCCAGCAGCTATAATGAAGGACATAATGAGCAGTTCTTC. Translation: CASSYNEGHNEQFF.

The chain links TRBV12-3 or TRBV12-4 to TRBJ2-7; D not resolved. This CDR3 has 11 residues. The V end was cut by 6 bases, the J end by 6 bases, with 9 bases between. CDR3 DNA sequence: TGTGCCAGCAGCCCATCGGGCGAGCAGTACTTC. As protein: CASSPSGEQYF.